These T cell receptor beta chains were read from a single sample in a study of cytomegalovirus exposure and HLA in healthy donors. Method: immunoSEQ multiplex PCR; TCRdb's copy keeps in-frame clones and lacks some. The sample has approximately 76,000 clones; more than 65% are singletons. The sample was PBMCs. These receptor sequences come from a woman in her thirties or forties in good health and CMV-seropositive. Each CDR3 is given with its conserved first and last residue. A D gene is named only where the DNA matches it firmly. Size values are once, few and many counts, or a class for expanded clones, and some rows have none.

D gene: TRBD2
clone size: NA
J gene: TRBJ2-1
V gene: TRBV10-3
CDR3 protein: CAISESLAGVVEQFF
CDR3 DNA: TGTGCCATCAGTGAGTCCCTAGCGGGAGTGGTTGAGCAGTTCTTC

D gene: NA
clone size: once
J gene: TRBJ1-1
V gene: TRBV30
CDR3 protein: CAWSVLYTEAFF
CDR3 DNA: TGTGCCTGGAGTGTACTTTACACTGAAGCTTTCTTT

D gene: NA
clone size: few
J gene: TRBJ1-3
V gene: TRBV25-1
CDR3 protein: CASSVLANSGNTIYF
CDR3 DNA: TGTGCCAGCAGTGTCTTAGCTAACTCTGGAAACACCATATATTTT

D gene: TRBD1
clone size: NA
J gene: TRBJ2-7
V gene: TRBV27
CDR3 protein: CASSSTGTNYEQYF
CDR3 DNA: TGTGCCAGCAGCTCGACAGGGACGAACTACGAGCAGTACTTC

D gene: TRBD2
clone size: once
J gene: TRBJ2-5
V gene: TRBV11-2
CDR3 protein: CASSLLAGGISETQYF
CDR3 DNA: TGTGCCAGCAGTCTACTAGCGGGGGGAATCTCGGAGACCCAGTACTTC

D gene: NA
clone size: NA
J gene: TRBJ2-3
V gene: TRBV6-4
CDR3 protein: CASSASDRDTQYF
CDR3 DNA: TGTGCCAGCAGTGCTAGCGATCGGGATACGCAGTATTTT

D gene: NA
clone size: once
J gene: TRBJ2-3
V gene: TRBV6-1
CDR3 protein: CASSRAGGPDTQYF
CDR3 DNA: TGTGCCAGCAGCAGAGCCGGGGGGCCAGATACGCAGTATTTT

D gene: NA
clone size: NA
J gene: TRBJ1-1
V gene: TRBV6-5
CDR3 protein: CASSYEGKVTEAFF
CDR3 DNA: TGTGCCAGCAGTTACGAGGGTAAGGTAACTGAAGCTTTCTTT

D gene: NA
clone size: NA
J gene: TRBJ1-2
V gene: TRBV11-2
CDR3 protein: CASRKEGGYGYTF
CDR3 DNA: TGTGCCAGCAGGAAGGAAGGGGGATATGGCTACACCTTC

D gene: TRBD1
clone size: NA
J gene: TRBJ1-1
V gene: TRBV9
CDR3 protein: CASSVEPGGMNTEAFF
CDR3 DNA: TGTGCCAGCAGCGTAGAGCCAGGGGGCATGAACACTGAAGCTTTCTTT

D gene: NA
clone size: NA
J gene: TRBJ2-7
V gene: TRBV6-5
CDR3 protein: CASRPPYRDSYEQYF
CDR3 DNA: TGTGCCAGCAGACCACCTTACAGGGACTCCTACGAGCAGTACTTC

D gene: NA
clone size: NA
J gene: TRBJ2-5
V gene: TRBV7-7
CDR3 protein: CASSLEGVQETQYF
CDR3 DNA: TGTGCTAGCAGCTTAGAGGGGGTTCAAGAGACCCAGTACTTC

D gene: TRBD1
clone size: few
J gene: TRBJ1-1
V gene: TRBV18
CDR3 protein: CASSPPGGGTEAFF
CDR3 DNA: TGTGCCAGCTCACCTCCAGGGGGCGGCACTGAAGCTTTCTTT

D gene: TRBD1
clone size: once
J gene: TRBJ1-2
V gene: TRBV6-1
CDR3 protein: CATWDRGANYGYTF
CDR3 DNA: TGTGCCACATGGGACAGGGGAGCTAACTATGGCTACACCTTC

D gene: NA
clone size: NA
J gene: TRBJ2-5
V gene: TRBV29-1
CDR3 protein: CSVDYPQETQYF
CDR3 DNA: TGCAGCGTTGACTACCCTCAAGAGACCCAGTACTTC

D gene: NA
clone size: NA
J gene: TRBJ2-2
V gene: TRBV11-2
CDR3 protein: CASSLDSGIGELFF
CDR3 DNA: TGTGCCAGCAGCTTAGATTCCGGGATCGGGGAGCTGTTTTTT

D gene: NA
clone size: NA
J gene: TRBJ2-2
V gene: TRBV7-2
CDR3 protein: CASSLAPLNTGELFF
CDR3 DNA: TGTGCCAGCAGCTTAGCGCCGCTAAACACCGGGGAGCTGTTTTTT

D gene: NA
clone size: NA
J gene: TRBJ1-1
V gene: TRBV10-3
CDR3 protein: CAIGPRGPSEAFF
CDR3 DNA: TGTGCCATAGGACCCAGGGGCCCCTCTGAAGCTTTCTTT

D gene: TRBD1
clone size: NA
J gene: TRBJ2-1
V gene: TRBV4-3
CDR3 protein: CASSQDWDRVYEQFF
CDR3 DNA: TGCGCCAGCAGCCAAGATTGGGACAGGGTTTATGAGCAGTTCTTC

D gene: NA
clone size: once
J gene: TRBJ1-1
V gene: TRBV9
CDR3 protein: CASSVDSPSTEAFF
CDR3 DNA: TGTGCCAGCAGCGTAGATTCCCCCAGCACTGAAGCTTTCTTT

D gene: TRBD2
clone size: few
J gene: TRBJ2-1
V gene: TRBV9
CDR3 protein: CASSVGLAELQLIQFF
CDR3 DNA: TGTGCCAGCAGCGTAGGACTAGCGGAGCTGCAACTTATCCAGTTCTTC

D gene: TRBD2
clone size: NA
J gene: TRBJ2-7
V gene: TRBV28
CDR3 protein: CASSRQREKSYEQYF
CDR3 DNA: TGTGCCAGCAGTCGGCAGCGGGAGAAATCCTACGAGCAGTACTTC

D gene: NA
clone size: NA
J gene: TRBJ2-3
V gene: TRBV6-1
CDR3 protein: CASSEGQVDTDTQYF
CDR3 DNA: TGTGCCAGCAGTGAAGGGCAGGTGGACACAGATACGCAGTATTTT

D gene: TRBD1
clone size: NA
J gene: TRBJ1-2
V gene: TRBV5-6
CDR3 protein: CASSAQGWYGYTF
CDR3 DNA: TGTGCCAGCAGTGCACAGGGGTGGTATGGCTACACCTTC

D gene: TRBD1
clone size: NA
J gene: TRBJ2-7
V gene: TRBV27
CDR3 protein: CASSRTGHVYEQYF
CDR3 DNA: TGTGCCAGCAGCCGGACAGGACATGTCTACGAGCAGTACTTC

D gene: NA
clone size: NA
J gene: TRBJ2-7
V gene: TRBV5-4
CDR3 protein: CASSFDREAPNEQYF
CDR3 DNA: TGTGCCAGCAGCTTTGACAGGGAGGCGCCTAACGAGCAGTACTTC

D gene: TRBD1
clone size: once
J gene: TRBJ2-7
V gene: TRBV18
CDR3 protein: CASSPSTGTGRYEQYF
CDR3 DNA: TGTGCCAGCTCACCATCAACCGGGACAGGTCGCTACGAGCAGTACTTC

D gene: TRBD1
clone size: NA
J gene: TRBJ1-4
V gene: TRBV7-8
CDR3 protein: CASRRQGDEKLFF
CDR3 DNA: TGTGCCAGCAGAAGACAGGGGGATGAAAAACTGTTTTTT

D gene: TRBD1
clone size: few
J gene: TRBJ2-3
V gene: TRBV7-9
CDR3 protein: CASSPRTGIGTDTQYF
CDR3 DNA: TGTGCCAGCAGCCCCCGGACAGGGATTGGCACAGATACGCAGTATTTT

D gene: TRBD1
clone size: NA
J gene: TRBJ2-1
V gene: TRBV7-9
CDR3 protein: CASSPLRGSEQFF
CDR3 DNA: TGTGCCAGCAGCCCCCTCAGGGGGAGTGAGCAGTTCTTC

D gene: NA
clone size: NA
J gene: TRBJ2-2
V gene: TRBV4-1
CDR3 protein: CASSQDGGPGELFF
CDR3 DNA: TGCGCCAGCAGCCAAGATGGGGGCCCCGGGGAGCTGTTTTTT

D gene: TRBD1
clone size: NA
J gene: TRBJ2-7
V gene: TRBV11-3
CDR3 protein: CASSRGQGVGEQYF
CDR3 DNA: TGTGCCAGCAGCCGGGGACAGGGAGTCGGCGAGCAGTACTTC

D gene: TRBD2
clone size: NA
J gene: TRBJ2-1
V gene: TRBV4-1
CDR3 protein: CASSQEGAGGYNEQFF
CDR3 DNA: TGCGCCAGCAGCCAAGAGGGAGCGGGAGGTTACAATGAGCAGTTCTTC

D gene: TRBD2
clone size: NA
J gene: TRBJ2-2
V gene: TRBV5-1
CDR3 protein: CASAGTMTAGELFF
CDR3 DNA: TGCGCCAGCGCCGGGACTATGACGGCCGGGGAGCTGTTTTTT

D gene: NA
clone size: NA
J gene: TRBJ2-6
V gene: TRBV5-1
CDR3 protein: CASSPRAQGSSGANVLTF
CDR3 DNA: TGCGCCAGCAGCCCTAGGGCCCAGGGTAGCTCTGGGGCCAACGTCCTGACTTTC